This paragraph covers one T cell receptor (beta chain) sequence. Germline values: CDR1 MNHEY, CDR2 SVGAGI. CDR3 length equals 13 residues. Trimming shortened V by 4 bases and J by 8 bases, and 11 bases separated the two germline ends. This sample is part of a study of blood T cell repertoires in COVID-19. Study-level information: Spain, Italy and the United States supplied samples that represented acute and convalescent COVID-19. The analysed material was cDNA or gDNA that came from T cells, B-cell-depleted T cells, or PBMCs.

In the source study's methods: Estimates of nucleated cell counts were drawn from the amplification of reference gene primers. Sequencing used immunoSEQ multiplex PCR; TCRdb keeps in-frame clones, though not all of them. The D gene and trimming were derived from the DNA, and the V and J assignments and clone size from that table. The table records around 270,000 clones, roughly 84% of them present only once. The clonotype originates from a woman aged 40 to 50 who had recovered from COVID-19. The sequenced sample was peripheral blood. V is TRBV6-5 and J is TRBJ1-4; D possibly corresponds to TRBD1 (6 bases). The CDR3 loop reads CASSLQGVEKLFF. Written as DNA, the CDR3 is TGTGCCAGCAGTTTACAGGGAGTCGAAAAACTGTTTTTT.